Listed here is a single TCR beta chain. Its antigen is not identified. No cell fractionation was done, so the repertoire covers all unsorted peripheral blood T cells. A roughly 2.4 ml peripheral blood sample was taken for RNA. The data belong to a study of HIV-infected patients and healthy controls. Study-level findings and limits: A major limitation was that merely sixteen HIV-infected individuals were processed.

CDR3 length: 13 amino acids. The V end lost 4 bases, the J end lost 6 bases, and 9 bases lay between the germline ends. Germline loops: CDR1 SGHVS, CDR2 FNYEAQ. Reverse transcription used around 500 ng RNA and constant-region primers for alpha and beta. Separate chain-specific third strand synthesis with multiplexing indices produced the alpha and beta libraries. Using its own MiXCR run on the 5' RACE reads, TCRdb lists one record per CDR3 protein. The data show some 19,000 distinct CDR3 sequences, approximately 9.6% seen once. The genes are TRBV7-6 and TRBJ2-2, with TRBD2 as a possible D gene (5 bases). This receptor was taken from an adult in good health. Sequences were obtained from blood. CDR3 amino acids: CASSSHGAGELFF. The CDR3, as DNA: TGTGCCAGCAGCTCGCACGGGGCCGGGGAGCTGTTTTTT. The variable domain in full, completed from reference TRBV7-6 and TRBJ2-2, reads GAGVSQSPRYKVTKRGQDVALRCDPISGHVSLYWYRQALGQGPEFLTYFNYEAQQDKSGLPNDRFSAERPEGSISTLTIQRTEQRDSAMYRCASSSHGAGELFFGEGSRLTVL.